This is a list of T cell receptor beta chains from one sample in a study of shared clonotypes between healthy human individuals. Some clones are missing from TCRdb's copy, which holds only in-frame ones; the method was immunoSEQ multiplex PCR. This sample has about 2 million clones; roughly 94% occur once, and the top ten carry 0.13%. The sequenced sample was naive CD4+ T cells sorted from blood. The receptors shown here come from a man aged 18 to 30 in good health. Each CDR3 is given with its conserved first and last residue.

V	J	CDR3
TRBV18	TRBJ1-5	CASSPGQDQPQHF
TRBV10-2	TRBJ2-1	CASSVLGSGNEQFF
TRBV5-4	TRBJ1-1	CASSLPPTGTEAFF
TRBV6-1	TRBJ1-2	CASSEILGTYGYTF
TRBV28	TRBJ1-2	CASRTGPYGYTF
TRBV5-8	TRBJ2-6	CASSLQGGAGANVLTF
TRBV6-5	TRBJ2-7	CASSPTGGSYEQYF
TRBV29-1	TRBJ2-3	CSVEEQRSTDTQYF
TRBV7-2	TRBJ2-7	CASSARWGAEYF
TRBV5-6	TRBJ1-2	CASSLYSTGQGDYGYTF
TRBV30	TRBJ2-7	CAWSVAGLATYEQYF